This passage covers 25 T cell receptor beta chains from one sample sequenced in a study of blood T cell repertoires in COVID-19. Only in-frame clones appear in the TCRdb table, and some are missing; sequencing was by immunoSEQ multiplex PCR. The table shows about 89,000 clones, with around 96% occurring only once. Sequenced: peripheral blood. Receptor source: a human donor with active COVID-19. The donor label of this sample is uncertain.

V usage is TRBV28 and J usage is TRBJ1-2; no firm D call. The germline V and J ends were trimmed by 6 bases and 9 bases, with 20 bases remaining between them. Germline V gene lookup returns CDR1 MDHEN and CDR2 SYDVKM. This CDR3 is 14 amino acids long. CDR3: CASSPLGILRSYTF. For the CDR3, the DNA is TGTGCCAGCAGCCCCCTAGGCATTCTTAGGAGCTACACCTTC.

The chain combines TRBV5-1 with TRBJ2-2; D unclear. The CDR3 sequence is 16 residues long. Germline V lookup: CDR1 SGHRS, CDR2 YFSETQ. V was cut by 0 bases and J by 4 bases, with 13 bases left in between. This CDR3 reads CASSLAPGLGTGELFF. The CDR3 nucleotides read TGCGCCAGCAGCTTGGCTCCGGGTTTAGGCACCGGGGAGCTGTTTTTT.

This clone was counted once. A read error may account for a junction end that differs from germline. The chain combines TRBV10-3 with TRBJ1-5; D gene uncertain. The CDR3 covers 16 residues. CDR1 ENHRY and CDR2 SYGVKD come from the germline V gene. The CDR3 bases are TGTGCCACCAGTGAGTCATTGACAACCCGCAATCAGCCCCAGCATTTT. It yields the protein CATSESLTTRNQPQHF.

J is TRBJ2-4 and V is TRBV18; D unclear. Between the trimmed V and J ends, which lost 0 bases and 8 bases, there was a span of 8 bases. CDR3 length: 13 residues. The germline V gene encodes CDR1 KGHSH and CDR2 LQKENI. The CDR3 here is CASSPPYLDIQYF. The DNA for the CDR3 is TGTGCCAGCTCACCACCTTACTTGGACATTCAGTACTTC.

This chain uses TRBV6-5 with TRBJ2-7, with 11 nucleotides matching TRBD1. Losses at the gene ends were 8 bases for V and 3 bases for J; bases not matched to a gene: 0. The CDR3 totals 12 residues. Germline lookup yields CDR1 MNHEY and CDR2 SVGAGI. This CDR3 reads CASGTGGYEQYF. In DNA form, the CDR3 reads TGTGCCAGCGGGACAGGGGGCTACGAGCAGTACTTC.

The chain uses TRBV6-6 and TRBJ2-5; 8 positions match TRBD1. J lost 5 bases, V lost 7 bases, and 6 bases had no gene match. Germline lookup yields CDR1 MNHNY and CDR2 SVGAGI (reference sequence). The CDR3 contains 13 residues. CDR3 loop: CASTRGPRETQYF. CDR3 DNA sequence: TGTGCCAGCACCAGGGGGCCACGGGAGACCCAGTACTTC.

The chain couples TRBV29-1 to TRBJ2-4, with D perhaps TRBD2 (6 bases). CDR3 length: 13 residues. Germline V gene sequence: CDR1 SQVTM, CDR2 ANQGSEA. Trimming removed 7 bases from V and 8 bases from J, with 18 bases in between. CDR3 in amino acids: CSAYAGGTYIQYF. DNA of the CDR3: TGCAGCGCTTACGCCGGGGGTACCTACATTCAGTACTTC.

The chain employs TRBV5-1 and TRBJ2-3, with D maybe TRBD2 (6 bases). The length of the CDR3 is 13 residues. CDR1 is SGHRS and CDR2 is YFSETQ in the germline V gene. The V end lost 4 bases, the J end lost 5 bases, and 11 bases lay between the germline ends. The CDR3: CASSRDSGDTQYF. The CDR3 DNA follows: TGCGCCAGCAGCCGGGACTCAGGAGATACGCAGTATTTT.

V and J are TRBV6-5 and TRBJ1-6; TRBD1 matches 8 bases. CDR1 is MNHEY, CDR2 SVGAGI, per germline. J was trimmed by 10 bases and V by 6 bases; bases with no gene match: 11. The CDR3 runs 15 residues. CDR3 in amino acids: CASRRISDRVSPLHF. In nucleotides, the CDR3 is TGTGCCAGCAGGAGGATATCGGACAGGGTATCACCCCTCCACTTT.

V usage is TRBV5-6 and J usage is TRBJ1-2; D is ambiguous. This CDR3 has 14 residues. V was cut by 3 bases and J by 5 bases, with 14 bases left in between. Looked up from germline, CDR1 is SGHDT and CDR2 is YYEEEE. CDR3: CASSSWTGFYGYTF. In DNA form, the CDR3 reads TGTGCCAGCAGCTCCTGGACTGGGTTTTATGGCTACACCTTC.

The rearrangement joins TRBV4-3 to TRBJ2-3, with 7 bases lining up with TRBD2. V lost 0 bases and J lost 4; bases outside the gene matches: 7. The CDR3 has 16 amino acids. The germline V gene encodes CDR1 LGHNA and CDR2 YSLEER. CDR3 in amino acids: CASSQEASGDPDTQYF. Written as DNA, the CDR3 is TGCGCCAGCAGCCAAGAGGCCAGCGGGGATCCAGATACGCAGTATTTT.

The chain employs TRBV24-1 and TRBJ2-2, with 10 bases fitting TRBD1. V lost 9 bases to trimming and J lost 3 bases; unmatched junction nucleotides: 3. The CDR3 runs 14 residues. Germline V CDR1 and CDR2: KGHDR, SFDVKD. This CDR3 reads CATAGTGDTGELFF. CDR3 DNA: TGTGCCACCGCCGGGACAGGGGACACCGGGGAGCTGTTTTTT.

A word on this clone: The junction shows a germline mismatch at one end, possibly a read error. Other DNA sequences of this sample code for an identical CDR3. The V gene is TRBV20-1, the J gene TRBJ1-2, with D hard to call. This CDR3 has 10 amino acids. CDR1 DFQATT and CDR2 SNEGSKA come from the germline V gene (reference sequence). The CDR3: CSAGPYGYTF. The CDR3 bases are TGCAGTGCTGGGCCCTATGGTTACACCTTC.

This clone was recorded once. The chain combines TRBV18 with TRBJ2-2; 7 bases line up with TRBD2. The CDR3 extends over 17 amino acids. V lost 0 bases to trimming and J lost 0 bases; unmatched junction nucleotides: 4. The germline gives CDR1 KGHSH, CDR2 LQKENI. This chain's CDR3 is CASSPPGGRSNTGELFF. The DNA for the CDR3 is TGTGCCAGCTCACCACCGGGCGGGAGATCGAACACCGGGGAGCTGTTTTTT.

The chain recombines TRBV3-1 (or the pseudogene TRBV3-2) with TRBJ1-2, with D perhaps matching TRBD1 (6 bases). V lost 4 bases and J lost 7, with 13 bases in between. CDR3 size: 13 residues. Per the germline V gene, CDR1 is LGHDT and CDR2 is YNNKEL (reference sequence). CDR3 in amino acids: CASSPPARGGYTF. The CDR3 bases are TGTGCCAGCAGCCCTCCGGCCAGGGGTGGCTACACCTTC.

The chain is built from TRBV19 and TRBJ2-7, with 7 bases identical to TRBD2. Trimming at V came to 3 bases and at J to 6 bases, leaving 8 bases not matched to a gene. This CDR3 has 14 amino acids. Germline lookup yields CDR1 LNHDA and CDR2 SQIVND (reference sequence). CDR3 coding DNA: TGTGCCAGTAGTATCGGAAGGGGCGGGGGCGAGCAGTACTTC. Translating gives CASSIGRGGGEQYF.

V is TRBV28 and J is TRBJ1-3, with TRBD1 as a possible D gene (5 bases). The CDR3 runs to 15 residues. Germline V gene data show CDR1 as MDHEN and CDR2 as SYDVKM. V was pared by 7 bases and J by 2 bases, with 15 bases between. DNA of the CDR3: TGTGCCAGCATTTCTAGTCGGGGGGCTGGAAACACCATATATTTT. Protein product: CASISSRGAGNTIYF.

The chain has TRBV6-5 and TRBJ2-7; 7 bases align to TRBD1. The CDR3 totals 16 residues. Germline V gives CDR1 MNHEY, CDR2 SVGAGI. V lost 0 bases to trimming and J lost 2 bases; unmatched junction nucleotides: 7. The CDR3 bases are TGTGCCAGCAGTTACTCGAGGTGGGACAGCACCTACGAGCAGTACTTC. Translated: CASSYSRWDSTYEQYF.

The chain has TRBV6-5 and TRBJ1-1; D ambiguous. This CDR3 contains 12 residues. Germline V gene data show CDR1 as MNHEY and CDR2 as SVGAGI. The V end lost 8 bases, the J end lost 1 base, and 8 bases lay between the germline ends. CDR3 protein: CASGRGNTEAFF. The CDR3, as DNA: TGTGCCAGCGGCCGAGGGAACACTGAAGCTTTCTTT.

This clone has a single count. The CDR3 region has the DNA TGCGCCAGCAGCCCGGGAAATGGGCAAGATACGCAGTATTTT. This gives the protein CASSPGNGQDTQYF. The chain recombines TRBV5-1 with TRBJ2-3; D perhaps matches TRBD2 (5 bases). Germline V CDR1 and CDR2: SGHRS, YFSETQ. The CDR3 extends over 14 amino acids. Trimming stripped 4 bases from V and 5 bases from J, with 14 bases between.

The chain carries TRBV3-1 (or the pseudogene TRBV3-2) and TRBJ2-1, with D unclear. The CDR3 consists of 15 residues. Germline loops: CDR1 LGHDT, CDR2 YNNKEL (reference sequence). Trimming cost V 0 bases and J 5 bases, with 11 bases left between them. The CDR3 coding sequence is TGTGCCAGCAGCCAAGATCAGGTCTCTGACAATGAGCAGTTCTTC. Translating it yields CASSQDQVSDNEQFF.

V gene TRBV25-1 combines with J gene TRBJ2-7; D possibly corresponds to TRBD1 (6 bases). CDR3 size: 16 residues. The ends were cut back, 1 base at V and 2 bases at J, with 15 bases in the middle. Germline CDR1 and CDR2: MGHDK and SYGVNS. The CDR3 region has the DNA TGTGCCAGCAGTGAATGGGAGTCAGCAGGGGCCTACGAGCAGTACTTC. Translating it yields CASSEWESAGAYEQYF.

V usage is TRBV10-3 and J usage is TRBJ2-5; D not certain. This CDR3 is 12 amino acids long. Germline assignment: CDR1 ENHRY and CDR2 SYGVKD. The V end was cut by 5 bases, the J end by 7 bases, with 11 bases between. CDR3 in amino acids: CAISLDTTTQYF. For the CDR3, the DNA is TGTGCCATCAGTCTTGATACTACGACCCAGTACTTC.

CDR3 nucleotides: TGTGCCACCTCTCCCTGGGGGGGAAACACCGGGGAGCTGTTTTTT. It translates to CATSPWGGNTGELFF. The chain joins TRBV6-5 to TRBJ2-2; 7 bases line up with TRBD2. Germline V gene sequence: CDR1 MNHEY, CDR2 SVGAGI. The CDR3 runs to 15 residues. V lost 10 bases, J lost 2 bases, and 10 bases stayed unmatched.

This clone was counted a single time. The rearrangement links TRBV19 to TRBJ1-5; 7 positions match TRBD1. CDR3 size: 17 residues. Per the germline V gene, CDR1 is LNHDA and CDR2 is SQIVND (reference sequence). The junction had 13 bases not matched to a gene; V was cut back by 3 bases and J by 5 bases. The CDR3 loop reads CASSIVAGGQNDQPQHF. Here the CDR3 DNA reads TGTGCCAGTAGTATTGTAGCAGGGGGACAGAATGATCAGCCCCAGCATTTT.